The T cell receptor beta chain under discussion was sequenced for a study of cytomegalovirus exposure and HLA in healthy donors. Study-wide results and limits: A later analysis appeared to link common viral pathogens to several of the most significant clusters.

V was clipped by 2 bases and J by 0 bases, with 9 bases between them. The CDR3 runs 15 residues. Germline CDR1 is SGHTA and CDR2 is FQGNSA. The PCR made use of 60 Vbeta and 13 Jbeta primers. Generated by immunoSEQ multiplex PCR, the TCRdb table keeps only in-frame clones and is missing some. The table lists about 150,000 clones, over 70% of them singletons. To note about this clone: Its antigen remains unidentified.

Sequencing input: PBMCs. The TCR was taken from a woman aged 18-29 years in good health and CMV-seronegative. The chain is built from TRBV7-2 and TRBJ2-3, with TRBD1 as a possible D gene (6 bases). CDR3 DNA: TGTGCCAGCAGCTTAAAAAGGGGGAGCACAGATACGCAGTATTTT. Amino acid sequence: CASSLKRGSTDTQYF.